This TCR beta chain was found in a study of response to subunit inactivated influenza vaccine. Germline CDR1 and CDR2: GTSNPN and SVGIG (reference sequence). The CDR3 has 18 residues. J lost 4 bases, V lost 0 bases, and 9 bases had no gene match. Study-level points and caveats: It was suggested by the authors that few new T cells are recruited by each seasonal influenza vaccination.

This clonotype has more than one count but fewer than ten. Its antigen is unidentified. Via MiXCR, TCRdb re-called the RT-PCR reads, giving one row per CDR3 protein. The table includes about 570,000 distinct CDR3 sequences, about 11% detected once. This sample was shared with a second study, whose subject was T cells expressing NK-cell markers. This second study says: Beta-chain TCR cDNA was generated via 5'RACE template switching with UMIs. The eight sequenced donors comprised seven who were HCMV-seropositive and one who was seronegative. For four donors, these clonotypes were likewise the leading ones in the CD3+CD56-NKG2C+ fraction.

The V and J genes are TRBV30 and TRBJ2-3; 14 nucleotides agree with TRBD2. This receptor was taken from a man aged 50 or older who received an inactivated influenza vaccine. This material consisted of PBMCs from blood, taken on the day of vaccination. The CDR3 nucleotides read TGTGCCTGGAGTGTTTGGACTAGCGGGGGGCCCCGGGCAGATACGCAGTATTTT. Protein product: CAWSVWTSGGPRADTQYF.